The 23 T cell receptor beta chains below come from one sample, sequenced in a study of blood T cell repertoires in COVID-19. The assay was immunoSEQ multiplex PCR, and TCRdb's table has in-frame clones only and misses some. The profile shows roughly 140,000 clones, approximately 80% of them singletons. Sequencing was done on a sample of peripheral blood. The receptor set was obtained from a woman in her fifties or sixties with acute or convalescent COVID-19.

This chain connects TRBV11-2 to TRBJ2-3; no reliable D call. This CDR3 has 15 residues. The V end was cut by 5 bases, the J end by 1 base, with 13 bases between. CDR1 and CDR2 from the germline V gene are SGHAT and FQNNGV. In DNA, the CDR3 is TGTGCCAGCAGCCCCGAGGCCAGAGGCACAGATACGCAGTATTTT. This translates into CASSPEARGTDTQYF.

This sequence joins TRBV7-9 and TRBJ1-1; D is ambiguous. V lost 2 bases and J lost 0, with 10 bases in between. The CDR3 contains 15 residues. CDR1 and CDR2 from the germline V gene are SEHNR and FQNEAQ (reference sequence). CDR3 loop: CASSLLSGVNTEAFF. In DNA form, the CDR3 reads TGTGCCAGCAGCTTATTGTCCGGAGTGAACACTGAAGCTTTCTTT.

The gene calls are TRBV7-9 and TRBJ1-1; tentatively, D is TRBD1 (5 bases). V was clipped by 6 bases and J by 3 bases, with 20 bases between them. The CDR3 runs to 16 residues. Germline values: CDR1 SEHNR, CDR2 FQNEAQ (reference sequence). Here the CDR3 reads CASSWGRKREDTEAFF. DNA of the CDR3: TGTGCCAGCAGTTGGGGCCGAAAAAGGGAGGACACTGAAGCTTTCTTT.

V is TRBV12-3 or TRBV12-4 and J is TRBJ2-1; D not resolved. The CDR3 has 13 residues. The V end lost 8 bases, the J end lost 8 bases, and 16 bases lay between the germline ends. CDR3 region: CASRRDLTYEQFF. CDR3 coding DNA: TGTGCCAGCCGGAGAGACTTGACCTATGAGCAGTTCTTC.

The rearrangement uses TRBV5-1 and TRBJ1-3; TRBD1 matches 9 bases. This CDR3 region has 18 residues. CDR1 and CDR2 from the germline V gene are SGHRS and YFSETQ. The J segment lost 0 bases and the V segment lost 2 bases, leaving 9 bases of the junction unmatched. The CDR3 spells CASSFQGTGYGSGNTIYF. The CDR3 nucleotides read TGCGCCAGCAGCTTCCAAGGGACAGGGTACGGCTCTGGAAACACCATATATTTT.

The chain combines TRBV5-1 with TRBJ2-7; 13 bases line up with TRBD2. With V trimmed by 0 bases and J by 5 bases, 5 bases remained unmatched. Germline CDR1 SGHRS, CDR2 YFSETQ. CDR3 length: 16 residues. Here the CDR3 reads CASSLATSGGADEQYF. For the CDR3, the DNA is TGCGCCAGCAGCTTGGCCACTAGCGGGGGGGCGGACGAGCAGTACTTC. The complete variable domain, with remaining parts taken from reference TRBV5-1 and TRBJ2-7, reads KAGVTQTPRYLIKTRGQQVTLSCSPISGHRSVSWYQQTPGQGLQFLFEYFSETQRNKGNFPGRFSGRQFSNSRSEMNVSTLELGDSALYLCASSLATSGGADEQYFGPGTRLTVT.

In this sample, this clone turned up once. The chain links TRBV18 to TRBJ1-5; TRBD1 is a possible D gene (6 bases). The CDR3 consists of 17 residues. Germline CDR1 is KGHSH and CDR2 is LQKENI. The V end lost 2 bases, the J end lost 5 bases, and 19 bases lay between the germline ends. The CDR3, as DNA: TGTGCCAGCTCACCAGATCCCGGGACAAGGGGCTATCAGCCCCAGCATTTT. Translation gives CASSPDPGTRGYQPQHF.

This chain links TRBV29-1 with TRBJ2-5; no clear D. V was pared by 4 bases and J by 3 bases, with 9 bases between. This CDR3 is built from 12 residues. CDR1 is SQVTM and CDR2 is ANQGSEA in the germline V gene. The DNA of the CDR3 is TGCAGCGTTGGTTCCAGTGAAGAGACCCAGTACTTC. Encoded protein: CSVGSSEETQYF.

In regard to this clone: This sample includes further DNA sequences coding for the same CDR3. The CDR3, as DNA: TGCAGTGCTGGGGGGGGCTACGAGCAGTACTTC. Its protein is CSAGGGYEQYF. This sequence joins TRBV20-1 and TRBJ2-7, with 7 bases that match TRBD2. CDR1 is DFQATT and CDR2 is SNEGSKA in the germline V gene (reference sequence). The CDR3 has 11 residues. Germline trimming cut 5 bases from V and 3 bases from J; bases unmatched to any gene: 1.

This rearrangement joins TRBV5-6 to TRBJ1-2, with a tentative D call TRBD1 (6 bases). The CDR3 loop spans 13 amino acids. The germline V gene encodes CDR1 SGHDT and CDR2 YYEEEE. The germline V and J ends were trimmed by 7 bases and 0 bases, with 10 bases remaining between them. The DNA of the CDR3 is TGTGCCAGCCTTGGACAGTCTAACTATGGCTACACCTTC. Protein sequence: CASLGQSNYGYTF.

This sequence joins TRBV9 and TRBJ2-1; TRBD2 matches 11 bases. CDR3 length: 16 residues. The V gene end was trimmed by 4 bases and the J gene end by 12 bases; junction bases not matched to a gene: 15. Germline V gene sequence: CDR1 SGDLS, CDR2 YYNGEE. The CDR3 sequence: CASSPTKVAGGQGQFF. The CDR3 coding sequence is TGTGCCAGCAGCCCTACTAAGGTAGCGGGGGGGCAGGGGCAGTTCTTC.

The chain couples TRBV9 to TRBJ2-1, with D perhaps matching TRBD1 (5 bases). Trimming shortened V by 2 bases and J by 5 bases, and 14 bases separated the two germline ends. The germline gives CDR1 SGDLS, CDR2 YYNGEE. There are 15 residues in the CDR3. The CDR3 region has the DNA TGTGCCAGCAGCGTCCAGCCTCAGGGTAACAATGAGCAGTTCTTC. Protein product: CASSVQPQGNNEQFF.

The chain has TRBV6-5 and TRBJ2-1; D not resolved. Trimming removed 8 bases at V and 9 bases at J, with 11 bases between. Germline V lookup: CDR1 MNHEY, CDR2 SVGAGI. CDR3 length: 11 residues. Written as DNA, the CDR3 is TGTGCCAGCTATGCCGGCGGTGAGCAGTTCTTC. As protein: CASYAGGEQFF.

This sequence joins TRBV2 and TRBJ1-5; TRBD1 agrees at 7 bases. The CDR3 has 12 residues. J lost 12 bases, V lost 4 bases, and 6 bases had no gene match. In germline, CDR1 is SNHLY, CDR2 FYNNEI. The CDR3 is CASSADRASQHF. The CDR3 DNA sequence: TGTGCCAGCAGTGCTGACAGGGCCAGCCAGCATTTT.

The chain joins TRBV7-2 to TRBJ2-3; 8 bases match TRBD2. The CDR3 spans 14 residues. Germline CDR1 SGHTA, CDR2 FQGNSA. V was pared by 3 bases and J by 6 bases, with 5 bases of the junction left unmatched. In nucleotides, the CDR3 is TGTGCCAGCAGCTTGCGGCTAGCGGGTGATACGCAGTATTTT. Amino acids: CASSLRLAGDTQYF. The whole variable domain, filled in from reference TRBV7-2 and TRBJ2-3, reads GAGVSQSPSNKVTEKGKDVELRCDPISGHTALYWYRQSLGQGLEFLIYFQGNSAPDKSGLPSDRFSAERTGGSVSTLTIQRTQQEDSAVYLCASSLRLAGDTQYFGPGTRLTVL.

The chain carries TRBV6-5 and TRBJ2-4, with 7 bases aligning to TRBD1. The CDR3 totals 14 residues. Trimming at V came to 2 bases and at J to 9 bases, leaving 7 bases not matched to a gene. Germline V gives CDR1 MNHEY, CDR2 SVGAGI. CDR3 loop: CASSYGTVSGIQYF. In nucleotides, the CDR3 is TGTGCCAGCAGTTACGGGACAGTATCCGGCATTCAGTACTTC.

In its sample, this clone was seen a few times. This chain joins TRBV6-2 or TRBV6-3 and TRBJ1-5; no clear D gene. V was pared by 5 bases and J by 9 bases, with 14 bases between. From germline, CDR1 is MNHEY and CDR2 SVGEGT. CDR3 length: 13 amino acids. The CDR3 sequence: CASSAPGLRPQHF. As DNA, the CDR3 is TGTGCCAGCAGTGCCCCGGGGTTGCGGCCCCAGCATTTT.

The chain links TRBV19 to TRBJ1-1; maybe TRBD1 (6 bases). The ends were cut back, 8 bases at V and 5 bases at J, with 12 bases in the middle. From germline, CDR1 is LNHDA and CDR2 SQIVND (reference sequence). The CDR3 is made up of 12 amino acids. The CDR3 here is CASGSTGTEAFF. The CDR3 DNA follows: TGTGCCAGTGGGTCGACAGGTACTGAAGCTTTCTTT.

The genes are TRBV6-1 and TRBJ1-6, with TRBD1 identical over 11 bases. The germline CDR1 and CDR2 sequences are MNHNS and SASEGT. The CDR3 is 16 amino acids. V shed 2 bases and J 8 bases; nucleotides not matched to a gene: 5. CDR3: CASSEPGQGEHSPLHF. CDR3 coding DNA: TGTGCCAGCAGTGAACCGGGACAGGGGGAACATTCACCCCTCCACTTT.

This clone appeared a few times. The chain combines TRBV2 with TRBJ1-1; D unresolved. Per the germline V gene, CDR1 is SNHLY and CDR2 is FYNNEI. The V end was cut by 7 bases, the J end by 0 bases, with 9 bases between. CDR3 length: 13 residues. This CDR3 reads CASKYSMNTEAFF. In DNA form, the CDR3 reads TGTGCCAGCAAATACAGTATGAACACTGAAGCTTTCTTT.

This chain uses TRBV18 with TRBJ1-2; perhaps TRBD1 as D (6 bases). Trimming removed 3 bases at V and 4 bases at J, with 15 bases between. Germline V CDR1 and CDR2: KGHSH, LQKENI. The CDR3 has 15 amino acids. The CDR3 bases are TGTGCCAGCTCACCGGACCAACAGGGAGCCTATGGCTACACCTTC. Translated: CASSPDQQGAYGYTF.

The chain joins TRBV4-2 to TRBJ1-2; 7 bases map to TRBD1. V lost 5 bases, J lost 6 bases, and 6 bases stayed unmatched. Per the germline V gene, CDR1 is LGHNA and CDR2 is YNFKEQ. The CDR3 contains 13 residues. The CDR3 spells CASSEQGRNGYTF. The CDR3 DNA sequence: TGTGCCAGCAGCGAACAGGGGCGAAATGGCTACACCTTC.

This CDR3 reads CASSDQQGETQYF. The CDR3 DNA reads as TGTGCCAGCAGTGACCAACAGGGGGAGACCCAGTACTTC. The rearrangement links TRBV6-4 to TRBJ2-5, with TRBD1 matching over 7 bases. The V gene's germline CDR1 is MRHNA and CDR2 SNTAGT. The CDR3 consists of 13 residues. V was clipped by 2 bases and J by 5 bases; unmatched bases: 2.